This T cell receptor (beta chain) was found in a study of CD8 T cell repertoires and HIV-1 epitope variants. Study context: Controls were a CMV, EBV and flu pool, Ebola AY9, and no peptide. Enriched T cells were co-cultured with equal autologous T cell-negative cells. An uncultured baseline aliquot held 1M T cells. Cultures ran less than 12 days, with IL-2, IL-7 and IL-15 added on days 3 and 7.

CDR3 size: 16 residues. V lost 4 bases, J lost 4 bases, and 14 bases stayed unmatched. The germline V gene encodes CDR1 SGHKS and CDR2 YYEKEE (reference sequence). Generated by immunoSEQ multiplex PCR, the TCRdb table keeps only in-frame clones and is missing some. Among roughly 100,000 clones listed, 74% were seen once. The chain joins TRBV5-5 to TRBJ2-7, with 7 positions matching TRBD2. The TCR originated in a male donor with HIV. The sequenced sample was uncultured baseline CD8+ T cells from peripheral blood mononuclear cells (PBMCs). CDR3 DNA sequence: TGTGCCAGCAGCCTAGCGGTCGGGGCTAAAGGTTACGAGCAGTACTTC. It specifies CASSLAVGAKGYEQYF.